The 32 T cell receptor beta chains reported below all come from one sample, sequenced in a study of T cell changes during pregnancy in multiple sclerosis (dated by TCRdb to 2018 to 2020). The library was obtained by the immunoSEQ multiplex PCR assay. The immuneACCESS repertoire file appears here via TCRdb, limited to in-frame rearrangements. These files lack a portion of the clones; in checked studies, under half of the deficit traces to unresolved V genes, and the cause of the others is not known. Across this sample there are roughly 75,000 clones, with over 80% seen only once. In total, the top ten clones hold 2% of the sample. The sample consisted of peripheral blood, taken in the third trimester of pregnancy. Source of these receptors: a female donor in good health, enrolled as a control in a pregnancy study.

The chain uses TRBV5-6 and TRBJ2-1; TRBD2 is a possible D gene (6 bases). V was clipped by 4 bases and J by 6 bases, with 14 bases between them. CDR3 size: 14 residues. Germline loops: CDR1 SGHDT, CDR2 YYEEEE. CDR3 sequence: CASSPNPGGNEQFF. The CDR3 DNA reads as TGTGCCAGCAGCCCCAACCCCGGGGGCAATGAGCAGTTCTTC.

CDR3 protein: CASSFSGTSGISTYEQYF. CDR3 bases: TGTGCCAGCAGCTTCTCCGGCACTAGCGGGATATCCACCTACGAGCAGTACTTC. This chain uses TRBV13 with TRBJ2-7, with TRBD2 matching over 10 bases. CDR3 size: 18 residues. CDR1 is PRHDT and CDR2 is FYEKMQ in the germline V gene (reference sequence). The J segment lost 2 bases and the V segment lost 3 bases, leaving 13 bases of the junction unmatched. The variable domain in full, completed from reference TRBV13 and TRBJ2-7, reads AAGVIQSPRHLIKEKRETATLKCYPIPRHDTVYWYQQGPGQDPQFLISFYEKMQSDKGSIPDRFSAQQFSDYHSELNMSSLELGDSALYFCASSFSGTSGISTYEQYFGPGTRLTVT.

In DNA, the CDR3 is TGTGCCAGCAAAGACGACAGGGGCTACAATGAGCAGTTCTTC. It specifies CASKDDRGYNEQFF. The chain combines TRBV6-1 with TRBJ2-1; 8 bases line up with TRBD1. The ends lost 7 bases at V and 3 bases at J; junction bases unmatched: 5. The CDR3 runs 14 residues. Germline V gene lookup returns CDR1 MNHNS and CDR2 SASEGT.

The V gene is TRBV2, the J gene TRBJ2-1, with D unresolved. V lost 7 bases and J lost 9, with 10 bases in between. Germline lookup yields CDR1 SNHLY and CDR2 FYNNEI. This CDR3 contains 11 residues. The CDR3 region has the DNA TGTGCCAGCACGCAGCGAGGTGAGCAGTTCTTC. Its protein product is CASTQRGEQFF.

This chain joins TRBV2 and TRBJ1-1, with TRBD1 as a possible D gene (6 bases). The CDR3 is made up of 14 amino acids. The germline V and J ends were trimmed by 6 bases and 6 bases, with 17 bases remaining between them. The germline CDR1 and CDR2 sequences are SNHLY and FYNNEI. The CDR3 sequence is CASRERTGKAEAFF. The CDR3 coding sequence is TGTGCCAGCAGGGAGAGAACAGGGAAGGCTGAAGCTTTCTTT. Supplemented by reference TRBV2 and TRBJ1-1, the full variable domain reads EPEVTQTPSHQVTQMGQEVILRCVPISNHLYFYWYRQILGQKVEFLVSFYNNEISEKSEIFDDQFSVERPDGSNFTLKIRSTKLEDSAMYFCASRERTGKAEAFFGQGTRLTVV.

This chain connects TRBV27 to TRBJ2-7; tentative D call: TRBD1 (5 bases). From germline, CDR1 is MNHEY and CDR2 SMNVEV (reference sequence). This CDR3 region has 15 residues. The germline V and J ends were trimmed by 2 bases and 0 bases, with 11 bases remaining between them. Here the CDR3 reads CASSLQQGLSYEQYF. As DNA, the CDR3 is TGTGCCAGCAGTTTACAGCAGGGCCTCTCCTACGAGCAGTACTTC.

This chain uses TRBV16 with TRBJ2-2; TRBD2 agrees at 12 bases. Germline assignment: CDR1 KGHSY and CDR2 FQNENV. The CDR3 contains 16 residues. Trimming removed 4 bases from V and 5 bases from J; junction bases left unmatched: 5. CDR3 in DNA: TGTGCCAGCAGCCTTGGACTAGCGGGAATGACCGGGGAGCTGTTTTTT. This codes for CASSLGLAGMTGELFF.

The chain joins TRBV19 to TRBJ1-1; D uncertain. Germline CDR1 reads LNHDA; CDR2 reads SQIVND (reference sequence). V shed 3 bases and J shed 4 bases, with 9 bases lying between them. There are 13 residues in the CDR3. The CDR3 spells CASSISVSTEAFF. CDR3 DNA: TGTGCCAGTAGTATTTCTGTTTCCACTGAAGCTTTCTTT. Looking up the rest from reference TRBV19 and TRBJ1-1 gives the full variable domain: DGGITQSPKYLFRKEGQNVTLSCEQNLNHDAMYWYRQDPGQGLRLIYYSQIVNDFQKGDIAEGYSVSREKKESFPLTVTSAQKNPTAFYLCASSISVSTEAFFGQGTRLTVV.

The chain uses TRBV5-4 and TRBJ1-2, with D maybe TRBD1 (6 bases). V lost 2 bases and J lost 0, with 11 bases in between. This CDR3 comprises 15 residues. Germline-derived CDR1 and CDR2 are SGHNT and YYREEE (reference sequence). In DNA form, the CDR3 reads TGTGCCAGCAGCTTCATGAGGACAGCTAACTATGGCTACACCTTC. Protein sequence: CASSFMRTANYGYTF.

The rearrangement joins TRBV5-6 to TRBJ2-2; D unresolved. CDR1 is SGHDT and CDR2 is YYEEEE in the germline V gene. The CDR3 is 13 amino acids. Trimming removed 4 bases at V and 1 base at J, with 5 bases between. The chain's CDR3 is CASSPWNTGELFF. The CDR3 DNA is TGTGCCAGCAGCCCATGGAACACCGGGGAGCTGTTTTTT.

The V and J genes are TRBV30 and TRBJ2-3, with 7 bases lining up with TRBD2. There are 13 residues in the CDR3. Germline V gene sequence: CDR1 GTSNPN, CDR2 SVGIG (reference sequence). Trimming removed 4 bases from V and 6 bases from J; junction bases left unmatched: 7. In DNA, the CDR3 is TGTGCCTGGATGTGGGGGGGAACCGATACGCAGTATTTT. This encodes CAWMWGGTDTQYF.

This clone was seen a single time. One end of the junction is discordant with germline, which a read error may explain. The V gene is TRBV15, the J gene TRBJ2-2, with TRBD1 as a possible D gene (6 bases). Germline-derived CDR1 and CDR2 are LNHNV and YYDKDF (reference sequence). The CDR3 has 15 residues. This CDR3 reads CATSRDQGNAGELFF. CDR3 DNA sequence: TGTGCCACCAGCAGAGACCAGGGGAACGCCGGGGAGCTGTTTTTT.

The chain recombines TRBV10-3 with TRBJ1-6, with 8 bases aligning to TRBD1. V lost 6 bases and J lost 7; bases outside the gene matches: 5. The CDR3 length is 14 residues. Germline V CDR1 and CDR2: ENHRY, SYGVKD. The CDR3: CAIRDREPNSPLHF. In DNA form, the CDR3 reads TGTGCCATCAGGGACAGGGAACCAAATTCACCCCTCCACTTT.

The chain is built from TRBV28 and TRBJ1-1; 12 bases map to TRBD1. This CDR3 spans 16 amino acids. Germline-derived CDR1 and CDR2 are MDHEN and SYDVKM. The ends lost 7 bases at V and 4 bases at J; junction bases unmatched: 10. The CDR3 DNA follows: TGTGCCAGCACATATCTCCCGGGACAGGGGGCCACTGAAGCTTTCTTT. It encodes CASTYLPGQGATEAFF. The full variable domain, in which reference TRBV28 and TRBJ1-1 provide the parts outside the CDR3, is DVKVTQSSRYLVKRTGEKVFLECVQDMDHENMFWYRQDPGLGLRLIYFSYDVKMKEKGDIPEGYSVSREKKERFSLILESASTNQTSMYLCASTYLPGQGATEAFFGQGTRLTVV.

The chain is built from TRBV21-1 and TRBJ1-5; the D call in the table, TRBD1, was not verified against the DNA. TRBV21-1 is an annotated pseudogene. The CDR3 is 17 residues long. Here the CDR3 reads CASSKAHSETGHQPQHF. The DNA of the CDR3 is TGTGCCAGCAGCAAAGCGCATTCCGAGACAGGGCATCAGCCCCAGCATTTT.

The V and J genes are TRBV9 and TRBJ1-5; maybe TRBD1 (5 bases). The CDR3 runs to 15 residues. The germline V and J ends were trimmed by 0 bases and 6 bases, with 13 bases remaining between them. The germline V gene has CDR1 SGDLS and CDR2 YYNGEE. CDR3: CASSVGGWGVQPQHF. The CDR3 DNA reads as TGTGCCAGCAGCGTAGGGGGGTGGGGGGTTCAGCCCCAGCATTTT. The whole variable domain, filled in from reference TRBV9 and TRBJ1-5, reads DSGVTQTPKHLITATGQRVTLRCSPRSGDLSVYWYQQSLDQGLQFLIQYYNGEERAKGNILERFSAQQFPDLHSELNLSSLELGDSALYFCASSVGGWGVQPQHFGDGTRLSIL.

The chain carries TRBV7-9 and TRBJ1-2; 7 bases line up with TRBD1. The CDR3 spans 14 residues. With 5 bases clipped from V and 12 bases from J, the junction kept 15 bases outside the gene matches. Germline V CDR1 and CDR2: SEHNR, FQNEAQ (reference sequence). The CDR3 reads CASSPKWWQGDDTF. The DNA for the CDR3 is TGTGCCAGCAGCCCCAAATGGTGGCAGGGGGATGACACCTTC.

This chain connects TRBV10-1 to TRBJ2-1, with 12 positions matching TRBD2. Trimming at V came to 8 bases and at J to 5 bases, leaving 4 bases not matched to a gene. The germline V gene has CDR1 WNHNN and CDR2 SYGVQD (reference sequence). The CDR3 is 14 residues long. Here the CDR3 reads CASQGLAGNNEQFF. The CDR3 coding sequence is TGCGCCAGCCAAGGACTAGCGGGAAACAATGAGCAGTTCTTC.

The gene calls are TRBV15 and TRBJ2-2; 7 nucleotides agree with TRBD2. Per the germline V gene, CDR1 is LNHNV and CDR2 is YYDKDF (reference sequence). Trimming cost V 1 base and J 1 base; bases outside gene matches: 6. There are 17 residues in the CDR3. CDR3 region: CATSRVPSGKNTGELFF. In DNA, the CDR3 is TGTGCCACCAGCAGAGTCCCCAGCGGGAAGAACACCGGGGAGCTGTTTTTT.

The chain carries TRBV7-9 and TRBJ2-7, with D perhaps TRBD2 (5 bases). CDR3 length equals 13 residues. V lost 3 bases and J lost 0, with 6 bases in between. From germline, CDR1 is SEHNR and CDR2 FQNEAQ (reference sequence). The CDR3 loop reads CASSLLASYEQYF. CDR3 nucleotide sequence: TGTGCCAGCAGCTTGCTAGCCTCCTACGAGCAGTACTTC. Full variable domain (rest looked up from reference TRBV7-9 and TRBJ2-7): DTGVSQNPRHKITKRGQNVTFRCDPISEHNRLYWYRQTLGQGPEFLTYFQNEAQLEKSRLLSDRFSAERPKGSFSTLEIQRTEQGDSAMYLCASSLLASYEQYFGPGTRLTVT.

The V call is TRBV4-1, the J call TRBJ1-5; TRBD1 matches 7 bases. The CDR3 covers 14 residues. From germline, CDR1 is MGHRA and CDR2 YSYEKL. V shed 1 base, J shed 6 bases, and the junction held 3 bases outside the gene matches. The CDR3 here is CASSQGQGGQPQHF. The CDR3 nucleotides read TGCGCCAGCAGCCAAGGACAGGGAGGTCAGCCCCAGCATTTT.

This chain uses TRBV15 with TRBJ2-1, with TRBD2 as a possible D gene (5 bases). V was clipped by 1 base and J by 1 base, with 11 bases between them. CDR3 size: 16 residues. Germline CDR1 and CDR2: LNHNV and YYDKDF (reference sequence). The CDR3 sequence: CATSRGLAESYNEQFF. The CDR3 nucleotides read TGTGCCACCAGCAGAGGTCTAGCCGAGTCCTACAATGAGCAGTTCTTC.

V gene TRBV25-1 combines with J gene TRBJ2-3; D not certain. The V end was cut by 4 bases, the J end by 0 bases, with 14 bases between. Germline lookup yields CDR1 MGHDK and CDR2 SYGVNS. The CDR3 length is 16 residues. Here the CDR3 reads CASSAPRLTSTDTQYF. CDR3 DNA sequence: TGTGCCAGCAGTGCCCCCCGGTTAACTAGCACAGATACGCAGTATTTT.

V gene TRBV11-2 combines with J gene TRBJ2-5, with 7 bases that match TRBD2. Germline loops: CDR1 SGHAT, CDR2 FQNNGV. The length of the CDR3 is 16 residues. With 5 bases clipped from V and 5 bases from J, the junction kept 14 bases outside the gene matches. The CDR3 nucleotides read TGTGCCAGCAGCCACAGTATGCGGGGGTCCCCCGAGACCCAGTACTTC. It encodes CASSHSMRGSPETQYF.

The gene calls are TRBV29-1 and TRBJ2-7; no firm D call. The CDR3 runs 13 residues. Germline V gene data show CDR1 as SQVTM and CDR2 as ANQGSEA. V lost 3 bases to trimming and J lost 5 bases, with 14 bases between them. Here the CDR3 reads CSVEVAATHEQYF. In nucleotides, the CDR3 is TGCAGCGTTGAGGTGGCGGCGACCCACGAGCAGTACTTC.

This chain connects TRBV10-3 to TRBJ2-1; maybe TRBD2 (5 bases). Germline values: CDR1 ENHRY, CDR2 SYGVKD. The V and J ends lost 4 bases and 5 bases respectively, with 9 bases between them. The CDR3 loop spans 13 amino acids. The CDR3 coding sequence is TGTGCCATCAGTGGACTACCTAACAATGAGCAGTTCTTC. Translation: CAISGLPNNEQFF.

This rearrangement joins TRBV11-2 to TRBJ2-5; maybe TRBD2 (7 bases). The germline gives CDR1 SGHAT, CDR2 FQNNGV. The CDR3 length is 18 residues. Trimming left V 3 bases short and J 6 bases short, with 26 bases between. DNA of the CDR3: TGTGCCAGCAGCTTTAGGGGGTTGGATGCTGGGGGGGTAAAGACCCAGTACTTC. Protein: CASSFRGLDAGGVKTQYF.

The J gene is TRBJ1-2, the V gene TRBV7-9; 11 nucleotides align to TRBD1. V lost 5 bases to trimming and J lost 8 bases; unmatched junction nucleotides: 4. Germline V gives CDR1 SEHNR, CDR2 FQNEAQ (reference sequence). The length of the CDR3 is 13 residues. CDR3 nucleotides: TGTGCCAGCAGCAAAGGACAGGGGGCCGGCTACACCTTC. Its translation is CASSKGQGAGYTF.

The chain uses TRBV30 and TRBJ1-2; 8 nucleotides align to TRBD1. CDR3 length equals 12 residues. The junction had 8 bases not matched to a gene; V was cut back by 6 bases and J by 8 bases. Germline CDR1 GTSNPN, CDR2 SVGIG (reference sequence). As DNA, the CDR3 is TGTGCCTGCGGGGACAGGACGCGAGGCTACACCTTC. Amino acids: CACGDRTRGYTF.

This clone was observed once. V gene TRBV18 combines with J gene TRBJ1-1; TRBD1 matches at 8 bases. The CDR3 totals 17 residues. Germline values: CDR1 KGHSH, CDR2 LQKENI. Trimming removed 3 bases from V and 0 bases from J; junction bases left unmatched: 9. The CDR3 sequence is CASSPTGEGGMNTEAFF. CDR3 in DNA: TGTGCCAGCTCACCGACAGGGGAAGGAGGGATGAACACTGAAGCTTTCTTT.

V is TRBV28 and J is TRBJ2-2; D gene unclear. Germline V CDR1 and CDR2: MDHEN, SYDVKM. The ends were cut back, 4 bases at V and 5 bases at J, with 14 bases in the middle. The CDR3 sequence is 15 residues long. Written as DNA, the CDR3 is TGTGCCAGCAGTTCCCCGGTTCCCGGTACCGGGGAGCTGTTTTTT. The encoded protein is CASSSPVPGTGELFF.

The chain joins TRBV7-2 to TRBJ1-2; TRBD1 might be the D (6 bases). The V and J ends lost 5 bases and 4 bases respectively, with 11 bases between them. The CDR3 is 13 residues long. Germline-derived CDR1 and CDR2 are SGHTA and FQGNSA. This chain's CDR3 is CASSPGQLYGYTF. CDR3 DNA sequence: TGTGCCAGCAGCCCTGGACAGCTCTATGGCTACACCTTC.